The subject of this entry is one TCR beta chain. The antigen is not known. It was with 60 Vbeta and 13 Jbeta primers that the PCR ran. TCRdb's copy holds only in-frame clones and misses some; the assay was immunoSEQ multiplex PCR. Its table lists under 150,000 clones. Germline CDR1 reads SEHNR; CDR2 reads FQNEAQ (reference sequence). The CDR3 runs to 14 residues. Trimming took off 3 bases at V and 1 base at J, with 7 bases between the two ends. This sample was taken from a study of cytomegalovirus exposure and HLA in healthy donors. Study details: One earlier analysis, a look at about 179 million T cells, found roughly 110 million unique TCR beta sequences.

Study results and caveats: The study found most TCR sequences rare, yet found some public TCRs in many donors.

The clonotype comes from a man aged 40-55 years in good health and CMV-seronegative. J is TRBJ2-4 and V is TRBV7-9; TRBD1 might be the D (6 bases). Specimen: PBMCs. CDR3 nucleotides: TGTGCCAGCAGCTTCGGACAGGCCAAAAACATTCAGTACTTC. It yields the protein CASSFGQAKNIQYF.